This T cell receptor (beta chain) was sequenced during a study of cytomegalovirus exposure and HLA in healthy donors. Study-wide findings and caveats: In vitro assays verified that a few CMV-associated chains recognized CMV antigens specifically. The study labeled roughly 160 TCR beta chains cytomegalovirus-associated.

Clones were sequenced by immunoSEQ multiplex PCR, and TCRdb holds only the in-frame ones, with some missing. The profile shows about 330,000 clones, roughly nine tenths of them singletons. Germline CDR1 reads SNHLY; CDR2 reads FYNNEI. Trimming took off 0 bases at V and 3 bases at J, with 9 bases between the two ends. There are 14 residues in the CDR3. This clone has only a few counts. Antigen unknown. This TCR came from a woman in her thirties in good health and CMV-seropositive. V usage is TRBV2 and J usage is TRBJ2-7; perhaps TRBD2 as D (6 bases). What was sequenced was PBMCs. The CDR3 loop reads CASSEAGGYYEQYF. DNA of the CDR3: TGTGCCAGCAGTGAAGCGGGGGGATACTACGAGCAGTACTTC.